This T cell receptor (beta chain) was found in a study of T-cell reconstitution after alpha-beta-depleted transplantation in children. As it was prepared, the TCRbeta library received unique molecular identifiers. In TCRdb, the PCR reads were re-called with MiXCR into one record per CDR3 protein. This sample has about 150,000 distinct CDR3 sequences, with about 9% found just once. This CDR3 is 14 amino acids long. CDR1 and CDR2 (germline): GTSNPN, SVGIG (reference sequence). The V gene end was trimmed by 6 bases and the J gene end by 7 bases; junction bases not matched to a gene: 6. This clonotype was seen only a few times.

Sequenced here: PBMCs, mostly from graft donor cells, sampled 180 days after TCRalphabeta/CD19-depleted stem cell transplant. The source of this sequence is a female patient aged 2 to 10 who had a stem cell transplant for congenital amegakaryocytic thrombocytopenia, so the T cells may come from the graft donor. The chain couples TRBV30 to TRBJ1-6; 10 bases fit TRBD1. The CDR3 DNA follows: TGTGCCTGCCAGGGGACAGGGGCGAATTCACCCCTCCACTTT. This sequence encodes CACQGTGANSPLHF.